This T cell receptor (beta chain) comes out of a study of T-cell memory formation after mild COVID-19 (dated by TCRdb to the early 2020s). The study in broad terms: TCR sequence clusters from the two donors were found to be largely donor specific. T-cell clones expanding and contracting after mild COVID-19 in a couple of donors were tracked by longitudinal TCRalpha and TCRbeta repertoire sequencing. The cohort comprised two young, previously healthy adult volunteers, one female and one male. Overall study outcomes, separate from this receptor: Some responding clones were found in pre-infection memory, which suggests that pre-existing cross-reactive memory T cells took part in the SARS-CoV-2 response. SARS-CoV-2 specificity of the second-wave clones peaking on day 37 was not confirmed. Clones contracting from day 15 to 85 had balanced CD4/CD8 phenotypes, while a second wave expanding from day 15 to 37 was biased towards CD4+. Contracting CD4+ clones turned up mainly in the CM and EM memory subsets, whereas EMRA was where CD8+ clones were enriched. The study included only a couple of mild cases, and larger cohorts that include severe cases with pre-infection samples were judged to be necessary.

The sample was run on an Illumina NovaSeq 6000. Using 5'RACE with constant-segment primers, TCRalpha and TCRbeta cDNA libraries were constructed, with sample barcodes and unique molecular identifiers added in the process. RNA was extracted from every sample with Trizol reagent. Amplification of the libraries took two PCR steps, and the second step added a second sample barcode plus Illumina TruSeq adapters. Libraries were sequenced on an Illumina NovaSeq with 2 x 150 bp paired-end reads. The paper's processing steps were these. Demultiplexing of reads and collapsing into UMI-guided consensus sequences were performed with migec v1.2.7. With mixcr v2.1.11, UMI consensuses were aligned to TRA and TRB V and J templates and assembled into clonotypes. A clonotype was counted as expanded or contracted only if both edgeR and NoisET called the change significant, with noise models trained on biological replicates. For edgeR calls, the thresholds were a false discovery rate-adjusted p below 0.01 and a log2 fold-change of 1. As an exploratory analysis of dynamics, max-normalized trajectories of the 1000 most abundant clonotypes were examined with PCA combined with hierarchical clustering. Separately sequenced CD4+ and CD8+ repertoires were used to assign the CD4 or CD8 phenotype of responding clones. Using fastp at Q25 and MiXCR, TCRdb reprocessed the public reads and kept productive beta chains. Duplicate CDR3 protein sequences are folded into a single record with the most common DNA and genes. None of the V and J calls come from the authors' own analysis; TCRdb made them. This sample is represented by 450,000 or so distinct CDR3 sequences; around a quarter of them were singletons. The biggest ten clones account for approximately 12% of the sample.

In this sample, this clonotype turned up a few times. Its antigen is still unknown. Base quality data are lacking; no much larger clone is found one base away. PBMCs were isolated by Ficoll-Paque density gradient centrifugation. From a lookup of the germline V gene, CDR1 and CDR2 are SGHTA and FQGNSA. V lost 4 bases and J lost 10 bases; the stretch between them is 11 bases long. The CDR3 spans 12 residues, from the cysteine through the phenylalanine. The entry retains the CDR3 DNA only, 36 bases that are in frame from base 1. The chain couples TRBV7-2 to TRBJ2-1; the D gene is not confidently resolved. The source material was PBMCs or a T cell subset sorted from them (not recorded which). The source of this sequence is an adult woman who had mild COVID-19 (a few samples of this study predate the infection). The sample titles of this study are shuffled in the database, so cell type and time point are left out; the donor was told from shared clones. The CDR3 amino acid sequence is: CASSSHVTEQFF. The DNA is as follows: TGTGCCAGCAGCTCCCACGTGACAGAGCAGTTCTTC.